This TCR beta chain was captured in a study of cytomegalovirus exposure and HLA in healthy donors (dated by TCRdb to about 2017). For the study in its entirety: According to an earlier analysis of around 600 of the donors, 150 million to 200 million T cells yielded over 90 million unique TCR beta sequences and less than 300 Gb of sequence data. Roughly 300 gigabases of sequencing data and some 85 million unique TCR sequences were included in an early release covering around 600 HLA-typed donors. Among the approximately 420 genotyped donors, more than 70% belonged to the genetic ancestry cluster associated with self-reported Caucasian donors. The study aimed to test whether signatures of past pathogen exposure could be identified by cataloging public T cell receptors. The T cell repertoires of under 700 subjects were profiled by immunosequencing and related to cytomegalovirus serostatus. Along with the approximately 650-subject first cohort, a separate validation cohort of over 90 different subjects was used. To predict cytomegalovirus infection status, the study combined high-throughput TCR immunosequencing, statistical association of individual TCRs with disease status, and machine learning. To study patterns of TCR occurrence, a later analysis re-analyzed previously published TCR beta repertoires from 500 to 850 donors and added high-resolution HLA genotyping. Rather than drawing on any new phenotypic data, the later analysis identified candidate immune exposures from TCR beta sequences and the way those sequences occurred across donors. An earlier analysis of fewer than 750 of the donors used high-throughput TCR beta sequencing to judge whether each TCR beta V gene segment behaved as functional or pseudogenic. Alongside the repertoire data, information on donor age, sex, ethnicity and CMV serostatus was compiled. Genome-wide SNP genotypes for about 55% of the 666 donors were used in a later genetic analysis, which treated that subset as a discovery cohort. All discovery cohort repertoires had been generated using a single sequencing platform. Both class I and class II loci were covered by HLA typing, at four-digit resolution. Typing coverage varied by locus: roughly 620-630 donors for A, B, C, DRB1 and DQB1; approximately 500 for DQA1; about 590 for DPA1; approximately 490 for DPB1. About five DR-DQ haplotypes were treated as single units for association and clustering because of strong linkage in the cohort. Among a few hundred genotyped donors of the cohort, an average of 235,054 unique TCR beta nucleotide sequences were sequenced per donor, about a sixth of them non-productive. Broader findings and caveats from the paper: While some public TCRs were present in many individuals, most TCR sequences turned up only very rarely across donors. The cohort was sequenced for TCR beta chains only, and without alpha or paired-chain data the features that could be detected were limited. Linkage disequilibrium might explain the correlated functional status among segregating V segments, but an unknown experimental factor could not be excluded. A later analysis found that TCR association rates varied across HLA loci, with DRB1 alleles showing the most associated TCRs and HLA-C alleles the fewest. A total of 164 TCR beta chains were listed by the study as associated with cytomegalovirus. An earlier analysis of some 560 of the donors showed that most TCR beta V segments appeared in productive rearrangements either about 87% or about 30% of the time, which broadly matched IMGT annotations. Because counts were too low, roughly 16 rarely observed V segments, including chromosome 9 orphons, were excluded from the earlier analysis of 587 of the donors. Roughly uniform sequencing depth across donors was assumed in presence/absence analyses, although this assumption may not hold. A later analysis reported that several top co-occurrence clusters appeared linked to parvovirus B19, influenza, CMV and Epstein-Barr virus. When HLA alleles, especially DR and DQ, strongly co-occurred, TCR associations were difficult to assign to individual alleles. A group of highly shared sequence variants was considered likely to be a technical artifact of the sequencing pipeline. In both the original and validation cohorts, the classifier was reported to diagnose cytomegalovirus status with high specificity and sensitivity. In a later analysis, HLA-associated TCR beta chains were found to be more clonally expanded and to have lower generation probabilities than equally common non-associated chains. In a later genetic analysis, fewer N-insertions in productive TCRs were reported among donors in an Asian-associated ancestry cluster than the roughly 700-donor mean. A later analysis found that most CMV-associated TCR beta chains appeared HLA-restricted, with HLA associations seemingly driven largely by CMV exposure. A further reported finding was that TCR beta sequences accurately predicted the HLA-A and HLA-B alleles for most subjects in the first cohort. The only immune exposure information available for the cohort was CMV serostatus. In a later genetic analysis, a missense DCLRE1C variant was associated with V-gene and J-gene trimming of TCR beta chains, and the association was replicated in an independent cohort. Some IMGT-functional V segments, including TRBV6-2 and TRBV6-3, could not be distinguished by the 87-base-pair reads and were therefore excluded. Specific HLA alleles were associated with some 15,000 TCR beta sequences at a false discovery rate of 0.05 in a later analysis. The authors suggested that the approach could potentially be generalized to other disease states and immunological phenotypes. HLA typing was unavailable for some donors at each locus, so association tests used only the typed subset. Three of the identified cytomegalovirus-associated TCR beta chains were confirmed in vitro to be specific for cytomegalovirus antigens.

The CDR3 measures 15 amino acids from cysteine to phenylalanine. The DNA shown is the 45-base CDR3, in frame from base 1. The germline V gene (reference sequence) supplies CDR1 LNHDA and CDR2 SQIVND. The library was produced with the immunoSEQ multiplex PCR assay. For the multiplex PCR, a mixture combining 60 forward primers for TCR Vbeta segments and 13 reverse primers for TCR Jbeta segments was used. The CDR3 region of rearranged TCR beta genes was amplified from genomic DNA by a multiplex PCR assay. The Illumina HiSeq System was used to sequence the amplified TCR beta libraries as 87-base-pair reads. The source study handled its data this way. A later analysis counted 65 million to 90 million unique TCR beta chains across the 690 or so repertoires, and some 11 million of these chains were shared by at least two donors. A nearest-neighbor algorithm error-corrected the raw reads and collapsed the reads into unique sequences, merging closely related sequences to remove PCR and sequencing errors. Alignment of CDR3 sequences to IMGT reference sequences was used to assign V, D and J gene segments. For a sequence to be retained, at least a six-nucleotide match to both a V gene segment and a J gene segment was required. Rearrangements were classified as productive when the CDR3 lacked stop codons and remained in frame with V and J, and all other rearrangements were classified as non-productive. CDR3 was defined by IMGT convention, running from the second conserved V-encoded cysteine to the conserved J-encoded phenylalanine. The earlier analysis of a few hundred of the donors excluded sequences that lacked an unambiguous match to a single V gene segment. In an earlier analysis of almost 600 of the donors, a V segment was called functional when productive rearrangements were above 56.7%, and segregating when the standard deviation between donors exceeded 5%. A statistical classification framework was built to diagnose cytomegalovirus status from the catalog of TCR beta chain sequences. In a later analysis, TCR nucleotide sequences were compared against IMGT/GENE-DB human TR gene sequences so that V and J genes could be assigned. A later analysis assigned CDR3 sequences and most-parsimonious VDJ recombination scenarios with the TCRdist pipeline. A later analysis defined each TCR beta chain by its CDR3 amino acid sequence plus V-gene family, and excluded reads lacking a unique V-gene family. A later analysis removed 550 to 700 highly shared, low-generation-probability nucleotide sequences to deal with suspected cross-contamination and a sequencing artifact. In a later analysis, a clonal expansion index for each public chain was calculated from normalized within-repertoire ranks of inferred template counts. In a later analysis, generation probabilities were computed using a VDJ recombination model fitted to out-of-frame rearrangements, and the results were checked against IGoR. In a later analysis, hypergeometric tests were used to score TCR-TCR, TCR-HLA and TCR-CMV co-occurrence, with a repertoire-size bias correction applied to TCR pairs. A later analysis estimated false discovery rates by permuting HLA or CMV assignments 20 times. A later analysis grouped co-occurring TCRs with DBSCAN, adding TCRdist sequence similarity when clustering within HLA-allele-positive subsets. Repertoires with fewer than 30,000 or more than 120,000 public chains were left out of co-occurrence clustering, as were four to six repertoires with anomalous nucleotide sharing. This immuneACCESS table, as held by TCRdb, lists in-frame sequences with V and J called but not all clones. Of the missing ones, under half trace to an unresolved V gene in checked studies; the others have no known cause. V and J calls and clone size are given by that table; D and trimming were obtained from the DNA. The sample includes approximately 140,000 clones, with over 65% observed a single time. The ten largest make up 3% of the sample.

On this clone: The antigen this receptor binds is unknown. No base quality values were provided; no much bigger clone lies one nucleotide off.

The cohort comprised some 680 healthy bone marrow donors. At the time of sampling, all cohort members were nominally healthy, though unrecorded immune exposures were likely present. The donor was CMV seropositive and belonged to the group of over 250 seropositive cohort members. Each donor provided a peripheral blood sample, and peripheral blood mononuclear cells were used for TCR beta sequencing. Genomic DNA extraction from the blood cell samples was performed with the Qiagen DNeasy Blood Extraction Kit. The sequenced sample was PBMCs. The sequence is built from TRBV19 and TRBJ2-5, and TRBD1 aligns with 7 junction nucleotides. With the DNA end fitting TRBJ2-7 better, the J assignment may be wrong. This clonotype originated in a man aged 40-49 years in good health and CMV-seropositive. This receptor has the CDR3 CASSTGGGGPYEQYF. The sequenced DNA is TGTGCCAGTAGTACAGGGGGTGGGGGACCCTACGAGCAGTACTTC.